A single sample gave rise to the 9 T cell receptor beta chains below, sequenced in a study of molecular identifiers for immune sequencing clone quantification. TCRdb reprocessed the PCR reads with MiXCR, giving one entry per CDR3 protein. The table records hundreds of thousands of distinct CDR3 sequences, 15% to 20% of them present only once. Sample: naive CD8+ T cells from blood, with Jurkat cell RNA spiked in. Indicated subset: FACS-sorted CD8+CD4-CCR7+CD45RA+ naive T cells. The receptor source for this set is a human donor in good health. Some libraries in this study had Jurkat cell RNA spiked in.

The chain carries TRBV11-2 and TRBJ2-5, with a possible D match to TRBD2 (7 bases). The CDR3 is made up of 18 amino acids. Looked up from germline, CDR1 is SGHAT and CDR2 is FQNNGV. Between the trimmed V and J ends, which lost 2 bases and 2 bases, there was a span of 21 bases. CDR3 nucleotides: TGTGCCAGCAGCTTAAGTCATGGGGCAGAGGGGGGGCAAGAGACCCAGTACTTC. It yields the protein CASSLSHGAEGGQETQYF.

At least ten counts were recorded for this clonotype. The chain carries TRBV28 and TRBJ1-5; D unresolved. The germline V gene has CDR1 MDHEN and CDR2 SYDVKM. V dropped 3 bases and J dropped 2 bases, with 8 bases sitting between them. CDR3 length: 14 residues. The CDR3 region has the DNA TGTGCCAGCAGTTTGGAAAGAGGCAATCAGCCCCAGCATTTT. Protein product: CASSLERGNQPQHF.

The chain recombines TRBV3-1 with TRBJ1-5, with D hard to call. This CDR3 has 13 amino acids. V was clipped by 3 bases and J by 9 bases, with 12 bases between them. Germline V gives CDR1 LGHDT, CDR2 YNNKEL (reference sequence). Written as DNA, the CDR3 is TGTGCCAGCAGCCATGAAGTGTATCGGCCCCAGCATTTT. Translation gives CASSHEVYRPQHF.

This clonotype has at least ten counts. The chain joins TRBV7-6 to TRBJ2-1, with TRBD2 matching over 10 bases. The CDR3 is made up of 15 amino acids. The junction had 6 bases not matched to a gene; V was cut back by 2 bases and J by 8 bases. CDR1 SGHVS and CDR2 FNYEAQ come from the germline V gene. CDR3 loop: CASSLSGGAFDEQFF. The CDR3, as DNA: TGTGCCAGCAGCTTAAGCGGGGGGGCCTTCGATGAGCAGTTCTTC.

This clonotype was observed at least ten times. The chain has TRBV19 and TRBJ2-7, with D possibly matching TRBD2 (6 bases). The germline V and J ends were trimmed by 6 bases and 5 bases, with 14 bases remaining between them. The length of the CDR3 is 13 residues. The germline V gene encodes CDR1 LNHDA and CDR2 SQIVND (reference sequence). In nucleotides, the CDR3 is TGTGCCAGTAGACCCGGCGGGATCAACGAGCAGTACTTC. Its protein is CASRPGGINEQYF. Complete variable domain (other parts from reference TRBV19 and TRBJ2-7): DGGITQSPKYLFRKEGQNVTLSCEQNLNHDAMYWYRQDPGQGLRLIYYSQIVNDFQKGDIAEGYSVSREKKESFPLTVTSAQKNPTAFYLCASRPGGINEQYFGPGTRLTVT.

The chain employs TRBV2 and TRBJ2-5; D gene uncertain. Trimming removed 4 bases at V and 2 bases at J, with 14 bases between. Germline CDR1 and CDR2: SNHLY and FYNNEI. The CDR3 has 15 residues. The CDR3 DNA reads as TGTGCCAGCAGTGCTGTTAGTGGGAATCAAGAGACCCAGTACTTC. Translation gives CASSAVSGNQETQYF.

This clonotype was seen only once. This sequence may be a read error, since a much larger clone differs from it by one base. J is TRBJ2-5 and V is TRBV9; TRBD2 matches 15 bases. Per germline, CDR1 SGDLS and CDR2 YYNGEE. The length of the CDR3 is 21 residues. J lost 3 bases, V lost 3 bases, and 18 bases had no gene match. The DNA of the CDR3 is TGTGCCAGCAGCGATGACCTCGAAGCCCCGGGGACTAGCGGGGGGAAAGAGACCCAGTACTTC. Translated: CASSDDLEAPGTSGGKETQYF.

This clonotype was detected many times. The chain employs TRBV14 and TRBJ2-2; D remains unclear. Per the germline V gene, CDR1 is SGHDN and CDR2 is FVKESK. The CDR3 runs to 14 residues. Deletions cut 5 bases from V and 7 bases from J, with 14 bases between. Here the CDR3 DNA reads TGTGCCAGCAGCTTACGAGCATCGTTCGGGGAGCTGTTTTTT. Translated, it gives CASSLRASFGELFF.

This clonotype appeared many times. The chain combines TRBV30 with TRBJ2-2; D gene unclear. This CDR3 has 13 residues. Germline V gene lookup returns CDR1 GTSNPN and CDR2 SVGIG (reference sequence). The V end was cut by 4 bases, the J end by 4 bases, with 10 bases between. CDR3 sequence: CAWTRSVTGELFF. CDR3 sequence (DNA): TGTGCCTGGACACGGAGCGTCACCGGGGAGCTGTTTTTT.